The 10 T cell receptor beta chains given below trace back to one sample, sequenced in a study of cytomegalovirus exposure and HLA in healthy donors. Both 60 Vbeta primers and 13 Jbeta primers went into the PCR. Assay used: immunoSEQ multiplex PCR; TCRdb lists only in-frame clones, some missing. Among a few hundred thousand clones listed, more than 60% were seen once. Specimen: PBMCs. Source of these receptors: a woman in her 30s in good health and CMV-seronegative.

The J gene is TRBJ2-7, the V gene TRBV9, with D possibly TRBD2 on 7 matching bases. Per the germline V gene, CDR1 is SGDLS and CDR2 is YYNGEE. The CDR3 extends over 15 amino acids. The V end lost 3 bases, the J end lost 4 bases, and 17 bases lay between the germline ends. The chain's CDR3 is CASSARPGEGYEQYF. In DNA form, the CDR3 reads TGTGCCAGCAGCGCGCGACCAGGGGAGGGGTACGAGCAGTACTTC.

This chain joins TRBV2 and TRBJ2-5, with D possibly TRBD1 on 7 matching bases. TRBJ2-7 matches the DNA end more closely, so the J call is doubtful. The CDR3 runs to 15 residues. Germline CDR1 SNHLY, CDR2 FYNNEI. DNA for the CDR3: TGTGCCAGCAGTGCAGGGGGACTGACCACCTACGAGCAGTACTTC. This gives the protein CASSAGGLTTYEQYF.

This rearrangement joins TRBV2 to TRBJ2-5; unclear D gene. Germline CDR1 and CDR2: SNHLY and FYNNEI. The CDR3 is made up of 14 amino acids. The V end was cut by 6 bases, the J end by 5 bases, with 16 bases between. The CDR3 spells CASSSLPLGETQYF. The CDR3 region has the DNA TGTGCCAGCAGCAGCCTACCCCTCGGGGAGACCCAGTACTTC.

This clone was picked up one time. The chain links TRBV7-6 to TRBJ2-3; D is unclear. Trimming removed 5 bases at V and 3 bases at J, with 6 bases between. The CDR3 sequence is 12 residues long. Germline V gives CDR1 SGHVS, CDR2 FNYEAQ. CDR3 sequence: CASSGLTDTQYF. CDR3 nucleotides: TGTGCCAGCAGCGGGCTGACAGATACGCAGTATTTT.

CDR3 protein: CAWSVAPGYGYTF. The CDR3 DNA is TGTGCCTGGAGTGTGGCCCCCGGGTATGGCTACACCTTC. This sequence joins TRBV30 and TRBJ1-2; D gene ambiguous. Germline V gene lookup returns CDR1 GTSNPN and CDR2 SVGIG (reference sequence). Trimming removed 0 bases from V and 5 bases from J, with 10 bases in between. The CDR3 runs to 13 residues.

The genes are TRBV5-6 and TRBJ2-7, with TRBD2 matching over 9 bases. Trimming cost V 4 bases and J 6 bases; bases outside gene matches: 11. Germline CDR1 SGHDT, CDR2 YYEEEE. The length of the CDR3 is 15 residues. The CDR3 spells CASSLAAGGVSEQYF. Written as DNA, the CDR3 is TGTGCCAGCAGCCTGGCAGCGGGAGGAGTCTCCGAGCAGTACTTC.

DNA of the CDR3: TGTGCCAGCAGCCTAGATGGGCCGACTAGCGGGGGGTACGAGCAGTACTTC. As protein: CASSLDGPTSGGYEQYF. V and J are TRBV4-2 and TRBJ2-7; TRBD2 matches 13 bases. This CDR3 comprises 17 residues. The germline V gene encodes CDR1 LGHNA and CDR2 YNFKEQ. V shed 4 bases and J 4 bases; nucleotides not matched to a gene: 10.

This clone appeared a few times. J is TRBJ2-7 and V is TRBV6-6; TRBD1 matches at 9 bases. Germline V gene lookup returns CDR1 MNHNY and CDR2 SVGAGI (reference sequence). This CDR3 comprises 13 residues. The V segment lost 6 bases and the J segment 3 bases; nucleotides outside the gene matches: 3. The CDR3 is CASSRDRVYEQYF. DNA for the CDR3: TGTGCCAGCAGCCGGGACAGGGTCTACGAGCAGTACTTC.

As regards this clone: One end of the junction does not line up with germline, which may come from a read error. The V call is TRBV7-9, the J call TRBJ1-3; D is undetermined. Germline CDR1 SEHNR, CDR2 FQNEAQ (reference sequence). The CDR3 contains 14 residues. The CDR3 region has the DNA TGTTCCAGCAGCTCACAGAGCTCTGGAAACACCATATATTTT. It yields the protein CSSSSQSSGNTIYF.

V and J are TRBV5-4 and TRBJ1-1; TRBD1 aligns across 8 bases. Germline-derived CDR1 and CDR2 are SGHNT and YYREEE (reference sequence). The ends lost 4 bases at V and 1 base at J; junction bases unmatched: 3. The CDR3 totals 14 residues. The CDR3 DNA is TGTGCCAGCAGCCAGGACAGGGCGAACACTGAAGCTTTCTTT. Translating it yields CASSQDRANTEAFF. Looking up the rest from reference TRBV5-4 and TRBJ1-1 gives the full variable domain: ETGVTQSPTHLIKTRGQQVTLRCSSQSGHNTVSWYQQALGQGPQFIFQYYREEENGRGNFPPRFSGLQFPNYSSELNVNALELDDSALYLCASSQDRANTEAFFGQGTRLTVV.